The 21 T cell receptor beta chains reported below all come from one sample, sequenced in a study of blood T cell repertoires in COVID-19. Sequencing used immunoSEQ multiplex PCR; TCRdb keeps in-frame clones, though not all of them. This sample has fewer than 200,000 clones, with approximately 82% found just once. Sequences were obtained from PBMCs or T cells enriched from blood (not recorded which). Receptors originate from a woman aged 45-65 years who had recovered from COVID-19.

This clone was recorded only once. V usage is TRBV7-6 and J usage is TRBJ2-1; 13 bases fit TRBD2. This CDR3 is 18 amino acids long. V shed 5 bases and J 0 bases; nucleotides not matched to a gene: 7. In germline, CDR1 is SGHVS, CDR2 FNYEAQ. DNA of the CDR3: TGTGCCAGCAGCCTGACTAGCGGGAGGCAGAGCTCCTACAATGAGCAGTTCTTC. This gives the protein CASSLTSGRQSSYNEQFF.

This chain joins TRBV19 and TRBJ1-2, with 9 positions matching TRBD1. The CDR3 extends over 15 amino acids. The trim removed 7 bases at V and 6 bases at J, leaving 12 bases unmatched. Germline CDR1 LNHDA, CDR2 SQIVND (reference sequence). Written as DNA, the CDR3 is TGTGCCAGTACCATGACCGGGACAGGGAGGGATGGCTACACCTTC. It encodes CASTMTGTGRDGYTF.

The chain carries TRBV19 and TRBJ1-5; no clear D gene. The V end was cut by 3 bases, the J end by 6 bases, with 9 bases between. The length of the CDR3 is 13 residues. Germline-derived CDR1 and CDR2 are LNHDA and SQIVND (reference sequence). CDR3 nucleotides: TGTGCCAGTAGTATGATGGCTGGTCAGCCCCAGCATTTT. This translates into CASSMMAGQPQHF. Drawing the rest from reference TRBV19 and TRBJ1-5, the complete variable domain is DGGITQSPKYLFRKEGQNVTLSCEQNLNHDAMYWYRQDPGQGLRLIYYSQIVNDFQKGDIAEGYSVSREKKESFPLTVTSAQKNPTAFYLCASSMMAGQPQHFGDGTRLSIL.

The rearrangement links TRBV7-6 to TRBJ2-7; D might be TRBD2 (5 bases). From germline, CDR1 is SGHVS and CDR2 FNYEAQ. This CDR3 spans 15 amino acids. Deletions cut 1 base from V and 4 bases from J, with 14 bases between. The CDR3 nucleotides are TGTGCCAGCAGCTTAGTGGCAGGAGGCCTATACGAGCAGTACTTC. This gives the protein CASSLVAGGLYEQYF.

This clone showed up just a few times. This chain uses TRBV7-9 with TRBJ2-1; 8 bases fit TRBD2. This CDR3 region has 16 residues. V lost 4 bases, J lost 3 bases, and 8 bases stayed unmatched. Germline V gene sequence: CDR1 SEHNR, CDR2 FQNEAQ (reference sequence). The CDR3 DNA reads as TGTGCCAGCAGCTCCGTGGGCGGGAGGAACTACAATGAGCAGTTCTTC. It is translated as CASSSVGGRNYNEQFF.

V is TRBV27 and J is TRBJ1-1, with D possibly matching TRBD1 (5 bases). Between the trimmed V and J ends, which lost 5 bases and 0 bases, there was a span of 13 bases. Germline assignment: CDR1 MNHEY and CDR2 SMNVEV (reference sequence). This CDR3 has 15 amino acids. The DNA of the CDR3 is TGTGCCAGCAGTCCAAGGGCAGGGCTGAACACTGAAGCTTTCTTT. Translating it yields CASSPRAGLNTEAFF.

This clone has a count of ten or more. This chain links TRBV4-3 with TRBJ2-2, with D possibly matching TRBD1 (6 bases). The germline gives CDR1 LGHNA, CDR2 YSLEER. This CDR3 has 15 amino acids. V was trimmed by 1 base and J by 2 bases, leaving 8 bases between them. The CDR3 sequence is CASSQGTENTGELFF. The CDR3 DNA is TGCGCCAGCAGCCAAGGGACAGAAAACACCGGGGAGCTGTTTTTT.

The chain employs TRBV28 and TRBJ2-2; possibly TRBD2 for D (5 bases). V shed 7 bases and J shed 0 bases, with 15 bases lying between them. The CDR3 runs to 16 residues. CDR1 and CDR2 from the germline V gene are MDHEN and SYDVKM. CDR3 in amino acids: CASTLGRTANTGELFF. The CDR3 nucleotides are TGTGCCAGCACTCTTGGTCGGACTGCGAACACCGGGGAGCTGTTTTTT.

The sample holds many counts of this clone. The chain carries TRBV28 and TRBJ2-7; D may be TRBD1 (7 bases). Per the germline V gene, CDR1 is MDHEN and CDR2 is SYDVKM. CDR3 length: 15 amino acids. Trimming shortened V by 6 bases and J by 7 bases, and 22 bases separated the two germline ends. This chain's CDR3 is CASSSGQGGRSEQYF. The CDR3 DNA sequence: TGTGCCAGCAGCTCAGGGCAGGGGGGCCGATCGGAGCAGTACTTC.

V usage is TRBV18 and J usage is TRBJ1-1; D is unclear. This CDR3 is built from 13 residues. Trimming shortened V by 6 bases and J by 1 base, and 9 bases separated the two germline ends. The V gene's germline CDR1 is KGHSH and CDR2 LQKENI. The CDR3, as DNA: TGTGCCAGCTCGCACGACAAGAACACTGAAGCTTTCTTT. Translation: CASSHDKNTEAFF.

This chain links TRBV4-1 with TRBJ2-7; 8 bases are a match to TRBD2. Trimming at V came to 0 bases and at J to 7 bases, leaving 14 bases not matched to a gene. Germline V gene lookup returns CDR1 MGHRA and CDR2 YSYEKL. The CDR3 loop spans 17 amino acids. In nucleotides, the CDR3 is TGCGCCAGCAGCCAAGAGACAGGAGCGGGAGTCCTTGTGGAGCAGTACTTC. Translation: CASSQETGAGVLVEQYF.

The rearrangement uses TRBV9 and TRBJ2-1; TRBD2 aligns across 8 bases. J lost 0 bases, V lost 6 bases, and 5 bases had no gene match. The CDR3 loop spans 15 amino acids. CDR1 SGDLS and CDR2 YYNGEE come from the germline V gene. The CDR3 DNA follows: TGTGCCAGCAACCAAGCGGGAGACTCCTACAATGAGCAGTTCTTC. It specifies CASNQAGDSYNEQFF.

This clone was observed a few times. The chain uses TRBV7-8 and TRBJ2-7; 9 nucleotides align to TRBD2. This CDR3 has 15 residues. Trimming took 5 bases from V and 6 from J; bases not matched to a gene: 11. CDR1 is SGHVS, CDR2 FQNEAQ, per germline. CDR3 in amino acids: CASSHPGTSRLEQYF. The CDR3 region has the DNA TGTGCCAGCAGCCACCCCGGGACTAGCAGGCTCGAGCAGTACTTC. The full variable domain, rest sourced from reference TRBV7-8 and TRBJ2-7, is GAGVSQSPRYKVAKRGQDVALRCDPISGHVSLFWYQQALGQGPEFLTYFQNEAQLDKSGLPSDRFFAERPEGSVSTLKIQRTQQEDSAVYLCASSHPGTSRLEQYFGPGTRLTVT.

The chain is built from TRBV15 and TRBJ2-7, with a possible D match to TRBD1 (6 bases). The CDR3 loop spans 15 amino acids. V lost 3 bases to trimming and J lost 0 bases, with 12 bases between them. CDR1 and CDR2 (germline): LNHNV, YYDKDF (reference sequence). Here the CDR3 DNA reads TGTGCCACCAGCAGGGAAAGGACAGTCTCCTACGAGCAGTACTTC. This sequence encodes CATSRERTVSYEQYF.

The genes are TRBV7-8 and TRBJ2-1; 11 nucleotides align to TRBD2. V was clipped by 1 base and J by 7 bases; unmatched bases: 12. CDR3 length equals 18 residues. The germline V gene encodes CDR1 SGHVS and CDR2 FQNEAQ. CDR3 in amino acids: CASSLGLAGRGPENEQFF. The CDR3 bases are TGTGCCAGCAGCTTAGGACTAGCGGGAAGGGGTCCTGAGAATGAGCAGTTCTTC.

This chain's CDR3 is CAITGLAGGPQGSEQYF. For the CDR3, the DNA is TGTGCCATCACTGGACTAGCGGGAGGGCCCCAAGGAAGCGAGCAGTACTTC. This chain uses TRBV10-3 with TRBJ2-7, with TRBD2 identical over 15 bases. Germline trimming cut 7 bases from V and 6 bases from J; bases unmatched to any gene: 13. This CDR3 contains 17 residues. CDR1 and CDR2 from the germline V gene are ENHRY and SYGVKD.

The chain uses TRBV3-1 (or the pseudogene TRBV3-2) and TRBJ2-7; 9 bases agree with TRBD2. J lost 0 bases, V lost 4 bases, and 10 bases had no gene match. The germline V gene encodes CDR1 LGHDT and CDR2 YNNKEL (reference sequence). The CDR3 loop spans 17 amino acids. CDR3 DNA: TGTGCCAGCAGCCTGGCGGGAGGGACCAGGAGCTCCTACGAGCAGTACTTC. Translation gives CASSLAGGTRSSYEQYF.

This clone was recorded once. Here the CDR3 reads CASSQGTGLAGINEQFF. The CDR3 DNA reads TGCGCCAGCAGCCAGGGAACAGGACTAGCGGGAATAAATGAGCAGTTCTTC. The chain links TRBV5-1 to TRBJ2-1; TRBD2 matches 12 bases. CDR3 length equals 17 residues. The germline V gene has CDR1 SGHRS and CDR2 YFSETQ. J lost 7 bases, V lost 4 bases, and 12 bases had no gene match. The variable domain in full, with the rest retrieved from reference TRBV5-1 and TRBJ2-1, is KAGVTQTPRYLIKTRGQQVTLSCSPISGHRSVSWYQQTPGQGLQFLFEYFSETQRNKGNFPGRFSGRQFSNSRSEMNVSTLELGDSALYLCASSQGTGLAGINEQFFGPGTRLTVL.

V is TRBV19 and J is TRBJ1-2; TRBD1 agrees at 10 bases. The CDR3 is 17 amino acids. Germline V gene lookup returns CDR1 LNHDA and CDR2 SQIVND (reference sequence). With 1 base clipped from V and 2 bases from J, the junction kept 7 bases outside the gene matches. The CDR3 region has the DNA TGTGCCAGTAGTATAGGGGGACAGGGGCTCCTGAACTATGGCTACACCTTC. Amino acid sequence: CASSIGGQGLLNYGYTF.

The chain is built from TRBV7-2 and TRBJ1-5, with a tentative D call TRBD1 (5 bases). The germline CDR1 and CDR2 sequences are SGHTA and FQGNSA. V was pared by 5 bases and J by 3 bases, with 11 bases between. This CDR3 is 14 amino acids long. This CDR3 is CASSRGGDNQPQHF. The CDR3 nucleotides are TGTGCCAGCAGCCGGGGGGGAGACAATCAGCCCCAGCATTTT.

The genes are TRBV12-3 or TRBV12-4 and TRBJ1-4; no clear D gene. CDR3 length: 12 amino acids. V was clipped by 6 bases and J by 14 bases, with 16 bases between them. CDR3 in amino acids: CASSPDATGLFF. As DNA, the CDR3 is TGTGCCAGCAGCCCGGACGCGACGGGGCTGTTTTTT.